This T cell receptor beta chain was identified in a study of blood T cell repertoires in COVID-19. Background on the study: From T cells, B-cell-depleted T cells, or PBMCs came the material, which was cDNA or gDNA.

Generated by immunoSEQ multiplex PCR, the TCRdb table keeps only in-frame clones and is missing some. Of 310,000 or so clones in the sample, 70% to 90% were seen once. V lost 10 bases and J lost 6, with 15 bases in between. The CDR3 extends over 13 amino acids. CDR1 and CDR2 (germline): SNHLY, FYNNEI. Participants were aged 18 to 89 years from around 26 US areas. The V and J genes are TRBV2 and TRBJ1-4; D is undetermined. Sequencing was done on a sample of PBMCs or T cells enriched from blood (not recorded which). The sequence was collected from a woman aged 30 to 39 who had recovered from COVID-19. The CDR3 reads CATLPLGYEKLFF. The CDR3 nucleotides are TGTGCCACTTTGCCCCTCGGGTATGAAAAACTGTTTTTT.